Listed below are T cell receptor beta chains from one sample, sequenced in a study of blood T cell repertoires in COVID-19. Profiled with immunoSEQ multiplex PCR; TCRdb holds only in-frame clones, not every one. The data contain around 140,000 clones, about nine tenths of them singletons. Sequencing used peripheral blood. The receptors shown here come from a human donor in a cohort sampled during active COVID-19. Both conserved end residues are part of each CDR3. The D gene is left open where the match is weak. Some rows mark clone size as missing; the rest say once, few, many or name a class of expanded clone.

J gene,CDR3 length,V gene,clone size,D gene,CDR3 protein,CDR3 DNA
TRBJ1-2,15,TRBV7-9,NA,TRBD1,CASSLDRGRFYGYTF,TGTGCCAGCAGCTTAGACAGGGGGCGATTCTACGGCTACACCTTC
TRBJ2-2,14,TRBV9,once,NA,CASSVGGFDGELFF,TGTGCCAGCAGCGTTGGGGGGTTCGACGGGGAGCTGTTTTTT
TRBJ2-6,12,TRBV9,NA,NA,CASSSGANVLTF,TGTGCCAGCTCTTCTGGGGCCAACGTCCTGACTTTC
TRBJ2-5,11,TRBV12-3/TRBV12-4,once,NA,CASSQGETQYF,TGTGCCAGCAGCCAGGGGGAGACCCAGTACTTC
TRBJ1-5,13,TRBV30,once,TRBD1,CAWSKTGGQPQHF,TGTGCCTGGAGTAAGACAGGGGGCCAGCCCCAGCATTTT
TRBJ2-7,15,TRBV7-8,NA,TRBD1,CASSPRRTGGKGQYF,TGTGCCAGCAGCCCCCGCCGGACAGGGGGTAAAGGGCAGTACTTC
TRBJ2-1,12,TRBV11-1,NA,NA,CASSRTGIEQFF,TGTGCCAGCAGCCGAACAGGGATTGAGCAGTTCTTC
TRBJ1-2,14,TRBV5-1,NA,NA,CASSLDRGQDGYTF,TGCGCCAGCAGCTTGGATAGAGGGCAGGATGGCTACACCTTC
TRBJ1-1,15,TRBV2,NA,TRBD1,CASSWDRLRNTEAFF,TGTGCCAGCAGTTGGGACAGACTCCGGAACACTGAAGCTTTCTTT
TRBJ1-4,15,TRBV6-5,NA,NA,CASSYSGARSEKLFF,TGTGCCAGCAGTTACTCTGGAGCGCGGAGTGAAAAACTGTTTTTT
TRBJ1-1,13,TRBV12-3/TRBV12-4,NA,TRBD1,CASLGQGNTEAFF,TGTGCCAGCTTGGGACAGGGGAACACTGAAGCTTTCTTT
TRBJ2-7,14,TRBV12-2,few,NA,CASRPRGGRYEQYF,TGTGCAAGTCGCCCCCGGGGGGGCCGCTACGAGCAGTACTTC
TRBJ2-7,13,TRBV20-1,NA,TRBD2,CSASSGGAGEQYF,TGCAGTGCTAGTAGCGGGGGGGCGGGCGAGCAGTACTTC
TRBJ1-5,14,TRBV7-8,NA,NA,CASSLASGQGPQHF,TGTGCCAGCAGCTTAGCTTCAGGGCAAGGGCCCCAGCATTTT
TRBJ1-2,16,TRBV25-1,NA,NA,CASSPDSLYSIYGYTF,TGTGCCAGCAGCCCGGACAGTCTCTATTCAATCTATGGCTACACCTTC
TRBJ1-2,13,TRBV7-2,NA,TRBD1,CASSSGGGYGYTF,TGTGCCAGCAGCTCAGGGGGCGGCTATGGCTACACCTTC
TRBJ1-1,13,TRBV11-2,NA,NA,CASSLGGGGEAFF,TGTGCCAGCAGCTTAGGAGGGGGGGGTGAAGCTTTCTTT
TRBJ2-1,15,TRBV7-3,NA,TRBD2,CASSPSAGGQNEQFF,TGTGCCAGCAGCCCCAGCGCGGGGGGGCAGAATGAGCAGTTCTTC
TRBJ2-3,15,TRBV12-5,NA,TRBD1,CASGFGTGSVDTQYF,TGTGCTAGTGGTTTTGGGACAGGGTCGGTAGATACGCAGTATTTT
TRBJ1-3,15,TRBV14,NA,TRBD1,CASSRRQGAGNTIYF,TGTGCCAGCAGCCGCCGACAGGGGGCTGGAAACACCATATATTTT
TRBJ2-1,13,TRBV7-9,NA,NA,CASRLRASDEQFF,TGTGCCAGCCGTCTGAGGGCTAGCGATGAGCAGTTCTTC
TRBJ2-5,15,TRBV18,few,TRBD1,CASSPRDRVEETQYF,TGTGCCAGCTCACCACGGGACAGGGTAGAAGAGACCCAGTACTTC
TRBJ2-7,14,TRBV6-5,NA,TRBD1,CASSRQGRTYEQYF,TGTGCCAGCAGTCGACAGGGTAGGACCTACGAGCAGTACTTC
TRBJ2-2,14,TRBV7-2,once,TRBD1,CASSLTGVTGELFF,TGTGCCAGCAGCTTAACAGGGGTCACCGGGGAGCTGTTTTTT
TRBJ2-1,15,TRBV9,NA,NA,CASSPAGSSYNEQFF,TGTGCCAGCAGCCCCGCCGGTAGCTCCTACAATGAGCAGTTCTTC
TRBJ2-2,17,TRBV15,NA,TRBD2,CATSRDLSAGSTGELFF,TGTGCCACCAGCAGAGATCTGTCAGCGGGGTCCACCGGGGAGCTGTTTTTT
TRBJ2-3,13,TRBV2,NA,NA,CASNRDTTDTQYF,TGTGCCAGCAACCGGGACACCACAGATACGCAGTATTTT
TRBJ2-2,16,TRBV18,NA,NA,CASSPTGKLNTGELFF,TGTGCCAGCTCACCAACCGGGAAACTAAACACCGGGGAGCTGTTTTTT
TRBJ1-4,16,TRBV5-5,NA,NA,CASSISGTSFGEKLFF,TGTGCCAGCAGCATATCCGGGACATCATTTGGGGAAAAACTGTTTTTT
TRBJ2-3,14,TRBV19,NA,TRBD2,CASSIGGAINTQYF,TGTGCCAGTAGTATCGGGGGGGCCATCAATACGCAGTATTTT
TRBJ2-1,15,TRBV3-1/TRBV3-2,NA,TRBD2,CASSRASGTYNEQFF,TGTGCCAGCAGCCGGGCTAGCGGAACCTACAATGAGCAGTTCTTC
TRBJ2-5,14,TRBV10-3,few,NA,CAISKDRGRETQYF,TGTGCCATCAGCAAAGACCGGGGTAGGGAGACCCAGTACTTC
TRBJ1-2,14,TRBV19,NA,TRBD1,CASSAGTANYGYTF,TGTGCCAGTAGTGCAGGGACAGCAAACTATGGCTACACCTTC
TRBJ2-7,13,TRBV6-6,NA,TRBD1,CASRQGSSYEQYF,TGTGCCAGCCGACAGGGTTCATCCTACGAGCAGTACTTC
TRBJ1-5,15,TRBV27,NA,NA,CASSLGGGGNQPQHF,TGTGCCAGCAGTTTGGGGGGGGGAGGTAATCAGCCCCAGCATTTT
TRBJ2-3,15,TRBV5-4,NA,TRBD2,CASSLSGGAADTQYF,TGTGCCAGCAGCCTTAGCGGGGGGGCCGCAGATACGCAGTATTTT
TRBJ2-7,15,TRBV5-4,few,TRBD1,CASSPWTGGAYEQYF,TGTGCCAGCAGCCCATGGACAGGGGGCGCCTACGAGCAGTACTTC
TRBJ1-2,16,TRBV9,NA,NA,CASSVDSGSPAYGYTF,TGTGCCAGCAGCGTAGACTCGGGGAGTCCAGCTTATGGCTACACCTTC
TRBJ2-2,14,TRBV10-3,NA,TRBD2,CAISGLADTGELFF,TGTGCCATCAGTGGACTAGCGGACACCGGGGAGCTGTTTTTT
TRBJ2-2,16,TRBV5-4,NA,NA,CASSWAAGAGTGELFF,TGTGCCAGCAGCTGGGCGGCGGGGGCGGGCACCGGGGAGCTGTTTTTT
TRBJ2-3,14,TRBV24-1,NA,NA,CATSERGNTDTQYF,TGTGCCACCAGTGAAAGGGGGAACACAGATACGCAGTATTTT
TRBJ2-2,15,TRBV7-9,NA,TRBD1,CATFKGQGRGGELFF,TGTGCCACCTTCAAAGGACAGGGCCGCGGCGGGGAGCTGTTTTTT
TRBJ1-5,15,TRBV19,few,TRBD1,CASSILGGGNQPQHF,TGTGCCAGTAGTATCTTAGGGGGCGGCAATCAGCCCCAGCATTTT
TRBJ2-2,15,TRBV7-9,NA,NA,CASRRQAGNTGELFF,TGTGCCAGCAGACGACAGGCCGGGAACACCGGGGAGCTGTTTTTT
TRBJ2-7,14,TRBV18,many,TRBD1,CASSPRTGEYEQYF,TGTGCCAGCTCCCCCAGGACAGGGGAGTACGAGCAGTACTTC
TRBJ2-7,14,TRBV19,NA,NA,CASQWARRKYEQYF,TGTGCCAGTCAGTGGGCCAGAAGGAAATACGAGCAGTACTTC
TRBJ2-5,17,TRBV4-3,NA,TRBD2,CASSHAPRLAGTETQYF,TGCGCCAGCAGCCACGCCCCTAGACTAGCGGGGACAGAGACCCAGTACTTC
TRBJ2-2,14,TRBV4-3,NA,TRBD1,CASSQNRGTGELFF,TGCGCCAGCAGCCAAAACAGGGGGACCGGGGAGCTGTTTTTT
TRBJ1-2,15,TRBV10-3,NA,TRBD1,CAIGTVLSRVYGYTF,TGTGCCATCGGGACAGTTCTCTCTCGTGTCTATGGCTACACCTTC
TRBJ2-3,14,TRBV19,NA,NA,CATSMRGLTDTQYF,TGTGCCACCTCCATGCGGGGCCTCACAGATACGCAGTATTTT
TRBJ1-6,18,TRBV6-4,NA,TRBD1,CASTEGDRGITYNSPLHF,TGTGCCAGCACCGAGGGGGACAGGGGTATAACCTATAATTCACCCCTCCACTTT
TRBJ2-1,14,TRBV2,NA,TRBD2,CATLERGGWNEQFF,TGTGCCACCCTCGAGCGGGGGGGTTGGAATGAGCAGTTCTTC
TRBJ1-2,16,TRBV6-1,NA,NA,CASSEFNSGVNYGYTF,TGTGCCAGCAGTGAATTTAACTCGGGGGTAAACTATGGCTACACCTTC